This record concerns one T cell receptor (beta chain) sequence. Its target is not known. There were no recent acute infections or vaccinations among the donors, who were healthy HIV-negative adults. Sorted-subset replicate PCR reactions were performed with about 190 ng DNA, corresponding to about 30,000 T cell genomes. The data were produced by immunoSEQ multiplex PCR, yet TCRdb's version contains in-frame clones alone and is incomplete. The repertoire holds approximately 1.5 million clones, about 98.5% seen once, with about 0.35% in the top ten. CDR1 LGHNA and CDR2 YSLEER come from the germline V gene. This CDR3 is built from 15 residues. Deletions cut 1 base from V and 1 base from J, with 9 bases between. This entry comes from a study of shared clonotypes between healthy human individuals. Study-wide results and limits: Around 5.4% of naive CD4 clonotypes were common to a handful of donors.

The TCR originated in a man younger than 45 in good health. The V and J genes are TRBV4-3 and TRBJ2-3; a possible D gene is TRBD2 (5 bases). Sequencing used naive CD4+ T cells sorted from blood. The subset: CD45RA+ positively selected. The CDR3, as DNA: TGCGCCAGCAGCCAAGCCGCGAGGGGCACAGATACGCAGTATTTT. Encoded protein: CASSQAARGTDTQYF.